This T cell receptor beta chain stems from a study of blood T cell repertoires in COVID-19. Turning to the study itself: Specimens from acute and convalescent COVID-19 originated in the United States, Italy and Spain. PBMCs, B-cell-depleted T cells, or T cells were the source of the cDNA or gDNA that made up the material.

Study processing details: Scientists estimated how many nucleated cells there were by amplifying reference gene primers. Data came from immunoSEQ multiplex PCR; TCRdb stores just in-frame clones and leaves some out. V and J calls and clone size are as listed in that table; D and trimming were resolved from the DNA. The sample has about 110,000 clones, more than 80% seen once. The germline V gene has CDR1 LGHDT and CDR2 YNNKEL (reference sequence). This CDR3 has 15 residues. Trimming cost V 4 bases and J 5 bases, with 15 bases left between them. The receptor comes from a woman of 80 years or more with acute or convalescent COVID-19. Sequences were obtained from peripheral blood. The J gene is TRBJ1-5, the V gene TRBV3-1 (or the pseudogene TRBV3-2), with D possibly matching TRBD1 (6 bases). As DNA, the CDR3 is TGTGCCAGCAGCCCACGGGCAGGGGATCATCAGCCCCAGCATTTT. Translation: CASSPRAGDHQPQHF.